A single sample gave rise to the 20 T cell receptor beta chains below, sequenced in a study of control samples from healthy donors and cancer patients. The table came from immunoSEQ multiplex PCR; TCRdb's copy has only in-frame clones and leaves some out. The table records 110,000 or so clones, roughly 91% of them present only once. The sequencing input was blood. Receptors were obtained from a woman aged 45-65 years in good health.

The chain links TRBV7-9 to TRBJ2-2, with 7 bases identical to TRBD2. The CDR3 contains 15 residues. The J segment lost 7 bases and the V segment lost 0 bases, leaving 5 bases of the junction unmatched. Germline V gene data show CDR1 as SEHNR and CDR2 as FQNEAQ (reference sequence). The CDR3 bases are TGTGCCAGCAGCTTAGCTGGCGGGAGTAACGGGGAGCTGTTTTTT. Amino acids: CASSLAGGSNGELFF.

The rearrangement joins TRBV2 to TRBJ1-2, with a tentative D call TRBD1 (6 bases). V gave up 10 bases and J gave up 4 bases, with 19 bases separating them. This CDR3 contains 14 residues. Germline V CDR1 and CDR2: SNHLY, FYNNEI. CDR3 DNA: TGTGCCATTCTGATGGGGGGGGCGAGCTATGGCTACACCTTC. Encoded protein: CAILMGGASYGYTF.

This sequence joins TRBV5-1 and TRBJ1-5, with no clear D. This CDR3 is 12 amino acids long. Germline CDR1 SGHRS, CDR2 YFSETQ. V was cut by 5 bases and J by 7 bases, with 10 bases left in between. The CDR3: CASSPDGQPQHF. The CDR3 DNA follows: TGCGCCAGCAGTCCCGACGGCCAGCCCCAGCATTTT. The variable domain in full, completed from reference TRBV5-1 and TRBJ1-5, reads KAGVTQTPRYLIKTRGQQVTLSCSPISGHRSVSWYQQTPGQGLQFLFEYFSETQRNKGNFPGRFSGRQFSNSRSEMNVSTLELGDSALYLCASSPDGQPQHFGDGTRLSIL.

This chain joins TRBV15 and TRBJ2-7, with D possibly called TRBD1 or TRBD2 (6 bases each). The CDR3 has 15 residues. Trimming left V 0 bases short and J 6 bases short, with 15 bases between. CDR1 and CDR2 from the germline V gene are LNHNV and YYDKDF (reference sequence). CDR3 in DNA: TGTGCCACCAGCAGAGATAGGGGGGCGGCGTCCGAGCAGTACGTC. As protein: CATSRDRGAASEQYV.

The chain recombines TRBV6-5 with TRBJ1-2; possible D gene TRBD1, 6 bases. Germline lookup yields CDR1 MNHEY and CDR2 SVGAGI. The V end lost 7 bases, the J end lost 2 bases, and 14 bases lay between the germline ends. The CDR3 contains 14 residues. The CDR3 coding sequence is TGTGCCAGCAACGAACAGGGAGGCAACTATGGCTACACCTTC. Translating gives CASNEQGGNYGYTF.

This rearrangement joins TRBV6-5 to TRBJ1-2, with D possibly TRBD1 on 5 matching bases. Per germline, CDR1 MNHEY and CDR2 SVGAGI. This CDR3 has 15 residues. V was cut by 6 bases and J by 8 bases, with 22 bases left in between. The CDR3 loop is CASRRTSGSGGGYTF. Written as DNA, the CDR3 is TGTGCCAGCAGACGCACCTCAGGGAGTGGAGGCGGCTACACCTTC.

V and J are TRBV3-1 (or the pseudogene TRBV3-2) and TRBJ2-2; D is perhaps TRBD1 (5 bases). The CDR3 has 15 residues. Germline CDR1 and CDR2: LGHDT and YNNKEL (reference sequence). V lost 2 bases and J 4 bases, leaving 11 bases between the germline ends. This CDR3 is CASSQPGSLTGELFF. The CDR3 nucleotides read TGTGCCAGCAGCCAACCAGGGTCCCTCACCGGGGAGCTGTTTTTT.

This chain links TRBV6-2 or TRBV6-3 with TRBJ1-1; D is perhaps TRBD1 (6 bases). From germline, CDR1 is MNHEY and CDR2 SVGEGT. The length of the CDR3 is 14 residues. V lost 5 bases to trimming and J lost 0 bases, with 10 bases between them. CDR3 in amino acids: CASSPGALNTEAFF. The CDR3, as DNA: TGTGCCAGCAGTCCGGGGGCTCTGAACACTGAAGCTTTCTTT.

The chain is built from TRBV19 and TRBJ2-1; 8 positions match TRBD2. Germline trimming cut 5 bases from V and 4 bases from J; bases unmatched to any gene: 4. Germline values: CDR1 LNHDA, CDR2 SQIVND (reference sequence). CDR3 length: 14 amino acids. The CDR3 reads CASSVPGGYNEQFF. CDR3 nucleotides: TGTGCCAGTAGTGTCCCGGGGGGGTACAATGAGCAGTTCTTC.

The chain uses TRBV14 and TRBJ1-6, with no clear D. This CDR3 has 13 amino acids. CDR1 and CDR2 (germline): SGHDN, FVKESK. V lost 5 bases to trimming and J lost 6 bases, with 8 bases between them. CDR3 nucleotide sequence: TGTGCCAGCAGCAATGGAGGTAATTCACCCCTCCACTTT. As protein: CASSNGGNSPLHF. The variable domain in full, completed from reference TRBV14 and TRBJ1-6, reads EAGVTQFPSHSVIEKGQTVTLRCDPISGHDNLYWYRRVMGKEIKFLLHFVKESKQDESGMPNNRFLAERTGGTYSTLKVQPAELEDSGVYFCASSNGGNSPLHFGNGTRLTVT.

This clone was picked up one time. CDR3: CATMRGDRTRGVNGYTF. In DNA, the CDR3 is TGTGCCACCATGCGGGGGGATCGAACTAGGGGTGTCAATGGCTACACCTTC. This sequence joins TRBV5-6 and TRBJ1-2; D is possibly TRBD1 (5 bases). The CDR3 extends over 17 amino acids. Trimming removed 9 bases at V and 6 bases at J, with 30 bases between. From germline, CDR1 is SGHDT and CDR2 YYEEEE.

The V call is TRBV4-1, the J call TRBJ2-7, with 9 positions matching TRBD1. Trimming at V came to 4 bases and at J to 1 base, leaving 8 bases not matched to a gene. This CDR3 has 16 residues. Germline V gene data show CDR1 as MGHRA and CDR2 as YSYEKL. In nucleotides, the CDR3 is TGCGCCAGCAGCCTCCGGGACAGGGATCGGTCCTACGAGCAGTACTTC. It translates to CASSLRDRDRSYEQYF.

This clone was observed once. V gene TRBV19 combines with J gene TRBJ2-6, with 7 bases lining up with TRBD1. Germline CDR1 LNHDA, CDR2 SQIVND (reference sequence). Trimming removed 6 bases from V and 0 bases from J; junction bases left unmatched: 5. This CDR3 spans 16 amino acids. The DNA of the CDR3 is TGTGCCAGTAGGGACAGGACGGACTCTGGGGCCAACGTCCTGACTTTC. Protein sequence: CASRDRTDSGANVLTF.

V usage is TRBV5-4 and J usage is TRBJ1-2; 8 bases line up with TRBD1. V trimming: 0 bases; J trimming: 1 base; junction bases outside the gene matches: 2. This CDR3 has 15 amino acids. CDR1 SGHNT and CDR2 YYREEE come from the germline V gene (reference sequence). The CDR3 DNA is TGTGCCAGCAGCTTGGAACAGGGGGTTAACTATGGCTACACCTTC. This codes for CASSLEQGVNYGYTF.

This chain joins TRBV5-6 and TRBJ2-1, with 10 positions matching TRBD2. CDR1 is SGHDT, CDR2 YYEEEE, per germline. V dropped 2 bases and J dropped 7; count of bases not matched to a gene: 6. The CDR3 covers 15 residues. Written as DNA, the CDR3 is TGTGCCAGCAGCTTATCCTATAGCGGGAGGAATGAGCAGTTCTTC. It yields the protein CASSLSYSGRNEQFF.

The table lists this clone with a count of one. The gene calls are TRBV30 and TRBJ2-3, with 7 bases fitting TRBD2. V shed 0 bases, J shed 4 bases, and the junction held 4 bases outside the gene matches. Per germline, CDR1 GTSNPN and CDR2 SVGIG (reference sequence). The length of the CDR3 is 14 residues. CDR3 residues: CAWSVGRGPDTQYF. DNA of the CDR3: TGTGCCTGGAGTGTAGGGAGGGGCCCAGATACGCAGTATTTT.

The chain recombines TRBV2 with TRBJ2-4; TRBD1 aligns across 9 bases. The CDR3 extends over 14 amino acids. V was clipped by 6 bases and J by 9 bases; unmatched bases: 9. Germline loops: CDR1 SNHLY, CDR2 FYNNEI. The CDR3 is CASRQGAGSGIQYF. Here the CDR3 DNA reads TGTGCCAGCAGACAGGGGGCCGGATCAGGCATTCAGTACTTC.

As to this clone: Other DNA sequences in the sample encode the same CDR3. The gene calls are TRBV30 and TRBJ1-3, with unresolved D. Germline values: CDR1 GTSNPN, CDR2 SVGIG (reference sequence). The length of the CDR3 is 14 residues. V dropped 0 bases and J dropped 0 bases, with 6 bases sitting between them. The CDR3 sequence is CAWSVERSGNTIYF. DNA for the CDR3: TGTGCCTGGAGTGTAGAGCGCTCTGGAAACACCATATATTTT.

V gene TRBV4-1 combines with J gene TRBJ2-1; D call uncertain. V gave up 2 bases and J gave up 6 bases, with 5 bases separating them. Germline values: CDR1 MGHRA, CDR2 YSYEKL. There are 12 residues in the CDR3. CDR3 in DNA: TGCGCCAGCAGCCAATACGGCAATGAGCAGTTCTTC. This encodes CASSQYGNEQFF.

The genes are TRBV18 and TRBJ2-7; weak D call: TRBD1 (5 bases). V lost 1 base to trimming and J lost 0 bases, with 10 bases between them. Germline CDR1 reads KGHSH; CDR2 reads LQKENI. The CDR3 length is 15 residues. CDR3 sequence: CASSPLPGISYEQYF. CDR3 DNA: TGTGCCAGCTCACCACTACCAGGGATCTCCTACGAGCAGTACTTC.